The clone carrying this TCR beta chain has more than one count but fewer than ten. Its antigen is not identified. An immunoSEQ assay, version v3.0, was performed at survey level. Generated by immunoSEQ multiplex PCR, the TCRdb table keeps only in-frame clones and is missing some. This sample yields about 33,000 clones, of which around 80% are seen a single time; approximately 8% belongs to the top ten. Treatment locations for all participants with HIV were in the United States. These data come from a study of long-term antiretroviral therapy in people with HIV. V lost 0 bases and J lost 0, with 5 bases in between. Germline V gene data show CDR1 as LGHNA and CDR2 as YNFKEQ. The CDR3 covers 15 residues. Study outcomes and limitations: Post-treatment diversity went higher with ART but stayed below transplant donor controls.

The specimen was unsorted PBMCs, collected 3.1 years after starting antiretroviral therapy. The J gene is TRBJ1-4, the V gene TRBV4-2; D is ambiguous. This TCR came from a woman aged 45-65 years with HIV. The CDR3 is CASSQDGATNEKLFF. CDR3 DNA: TGTGCCAGCAGCCAAGATGGAGCAACTAATGAAAAACTGTTTTTT.